This TCR beta chain is drawn from a study of OX40 agonist ivuxolimab in advanced cancers. Study-level information: At 65% to 90% male, the cohort had a mean age of approximately 60 years, ranging from about 20 to 79.

The assay was immunoSEQ multiplex PCR, and TCRdb's table has in-frame clones only and misses some. The sample has about 38,000 clones, nearly 90% seen once. CDR1 is MGHDK and CDR2 is SYGVNS in the germline V gene. V was trimmed by 3 bases and J by 5 bases, leaving 10 bases between them. There are 13 residues in the CDR3. This TCR came from an adult with an advanced solid tumor such as melanoma, head and neck, liver or kidney cancer. The input for sequencing was CD4+ or CD8+ T cells sorted from blood, taken in a trial of the OX40 agonist ivuxolimab. The V call is TRBV25-1, the J call TRBJ1-1, with D perhaps matching TRBD1 (6 bases). CDR3 loop: CASSEGAGTEAFF. The CDR3 coding sequence is TGTGCCAGCAGTGAGGGGGCCGGGACTGAAGCTTTCTTT. Full variable domain (rest looked up from reference TRBV25-1 and TRBJ1-1): EADIYQTPRYLVIGTGKKITLECSQTMGHDKMYWYQQDPGMELHLIHYSYGVNSTEKGDLSSESTVSRIRTEHFPLTLESARPSHTSQYLCASSEGAGTEAFFGQGTRLTVV.